These 18 T cell receptor beta chains were all obtained from the same sample, sequenced in a study of cytomegalovirus exposure and HLA in healthy donors. In the PCR, 60 Vbeta and 13 Jbeta primers were used. Clones were sequenced by immunoSEQ multiplex PCR, and TCRdb holds only the in-frame ones, with some missing. Of 95,000 or so clones listed, roughly three quarters are singletons. The material sequenced was PBMCs. These receptor sequences come from a woman between 35 and 50 years old in good health and CMV-seronegative.

The rearrangement links TRBV7-3 to TRBJ2-7, with D perhaps TRBD1 (6 bases). Germline V gives CDR1 SGHTA, CDR2 FQGTGA. Trimming shortened V by 1 base and J by 4 bases, and 17 bases separated the two germline ends. The CDR3 extends over 16 amino acids. The CDR3: CASSLRASGQLYEQYF. For the CDR3, the DNA is TGTGCCAGCAGCTTAAGGGCCTCGGGACAATTGTACGAGCAGTACTTC.

This chain links TRBV30 with TRBJ1-5; 10 bases align to TRBD1. The V and J ends lost 2 bases and 6 bases, in that order; junction bases with no gene match: 1. Germline CDR1 and CDR2: GTSNPN and SVGIG (reference sequence). This CDR3 has 13 amino acids. The CDR3 region is CAWSRTGGQPQHF. The CDR3 DNA reads TGTGCCTGGAGTCGGACAGGGGGTCAGCCCCAGCATTTT. Full variable domain (remainder filled in from reference TRBV30 and TRBJ1-5): SQTIHQWPATLVQPVGSPLSLECTVEGTSNPNLYWYRQAAGRGLQLLFYSVGIGQISSEVPQNLSASRPQDRQFILSSKKLLLSDSGFYLCAWSRTGGQPQHFGDGTRLSIL.

The chain has TRBV7-2 and TRBJ2-1; D may be TRBD2 (5 bases). Between the trimmed V and J ends, which lost 7 bases and 3 bases, there was a span of 10 bases. The CDR3 consists of 13 residues. Germline CDR1 is SGHTA and CDR2 is FQGNSA. The chain's CDR3 is CASIRADYNEQFF. CDR3 coding DNA: TGTGCCAGCATCAGAGCGGACTACAATGAGCAGTTCTTC.

Here the CDR3 DNA reads TGCGCCAGCACACCCTTAGCGGGGGCCCCCGCGGAGCAGTTCTTC. This gives the protein CASTPLAGAPAEQFF. The rearrangement links TRBV5-1 to TRBJ2-1; 9 bases are shared with TRBD2. The CDR3 runs 15 residues. Looked up from germline, CDR1 is SGHRS and CDR2 is YFSETQ. V shed 6 bases, J shed 10 bases, and the junction held 14 bases outside the gene matches.

The J gene is TRBJ2-5, the V gene TRBV7-9; 8 bases align to TRBD2. This CDR3 spans 17 amino acids. The V and J ends lost 4 bases and 1 base, in that order; junction bases with no gene match: 11. Germline loops: CDR1 SEHNR, CDR2 FQNEAQ (reference sequence). The CDR3: CASSSPNYAGGQETQYF. Written as DNA, the CDR3 is TGTGCCAGCAGCTCACCCAACTACGCGGGGGGCCAAGAGACCCAGTACTTC.

This clone has just one count. CDR3 nucleotides: TGTGCCAGCAGCTTAGGGCAGGGGCTCTACGAGCAGTACTTC. It translates to CASSLGQGLYEQYF. The rearrangement links TRBV7-6 to TRBJ2-7; D perhaps matches TRBD1 (6 bases). Trimming took 1 base from V and 3 from J, leaving 10 bases between them. Germline lookup yields CDR1 SGHVS and CDR2 FNYEAQ. This CDR3 comprises 14 residues.

V is TRBV13 and J is TRBJ2-3; no reliable D call. Deletions cut 5 bases from V and 8 bases from J, with 8 bases between. Germline CDR1 reads PRHDT; CDR2 reads FYEKMQ (reference sequence). The CDR3 spans 11 residues. CDR3 amino acids: CASSLRGTQYF. CDR3 coding DNA: TGTGCCAGCAGCCTCCGCGGTACGCAGTATTTT.

The V and J genes are TRBV27 and TRBJ1-6; D is unresolved. Trimming cost V 3 bases and J 5 bases, with 11 bases left between them. Germline CDR1 reads MNHEY; CDR2 reads SMNVEV (reference sequence). CDR3 length: 15 amino acids. Here the CDR3 DNA reads TGTGCCAGCAGTTTCTACGACGGGGATAATTCACCCCTCCACTTT. Translation gives CASSFYDGDNSPLHF.

This chain links TRBV7-6 with TRBJ2-1; weak D call: TRBD1 (5 bases). The germline V and J ends were trimmed by 5 bases and 3 bases, with 14 bases remaining between them. The CDR3 totals 15 residues. The V gene's germline CDR1 is SGHVS and CDR2 FNYEAQ. CDR3 loop: CASSEPGTGYNEQFF. CDR3 bases: TGTGCCAGCAGCGAACCGGGCACAGGCTACAATGAGCAGTTCTTC. The whole variable domain, filled in from reference TRBV7-6 and TRBJ2-1, reads GAGVSQSPRYKVTKRGQDVALRCDPISGHVSLYWYRQALGQGPEFLTYFNYEAQQDKSGLPNDRFSAERPEGSISTLTIQRTEQRDSAMYRCASSEPGTGYNEQFFGPGTRLTVL.

This clone occurred once. The chain couples TRBV29-1 to TRBJ2-3; D is possibly TRBD1 (6 bases). Deletions cut 3 bases from V and 2 bases from J, with 12 bases between. Germline V lookup: CDR1 SQVTM, CDR2 ANQGSEA. The CDR3 sequence is 14 residues long. The DNA of the CDR3 is TGCAGCGTTGACCCGGGACAAGCCACAGATACGCAGTATTTT. Its translation: CSVDPGQATDTQYF.

This sequence joins TRBV30 and TRBJ2-3; TRBD2 matches at 8 bases. V was pared by 0 bases and J by 2 bases, with 7 bases of the junction left unmatched. Germline V gene data show CDR1 as GTSNPN and CDR2 as SVGIG (reference sequence). This CDR3 contains 16 residues. CDR3 amino acids: CAWSVGSSGYTDTQYF. Here the CDR3 DNA reads TGTGCCTGGAGTGTAGGGTCTAGCGGGTACACAGATACGCAGTATTTT.

The chain employs TRBV29-1 and TRBJ2-7, with 10 bases identical to TRBD1. V trimming: 7 bases; J trimming: 7 bases; junction bases outside the gene matches: 13. CDR3 size: 14 residues. CDR1 is SQVTM, CDR2 ANQGSEA, per germline. The CDR3 nucleotides are TGCAGCGCCGAGGGGACAGGGGCAGTACGAGAGCAGTACTTC. Protein: CSAEGTGAVREQYF.

The V gene is TRBV18, the J gene TRBJ2-7, with 14 bases lining up with TRBD2. The V gene's germline CDR1 is KGHSH and CDR2 LQKENI. This CDR3 spans 16 amino acids. V lost 4 bases, J lost 4 bases, and 6 bases stayed unmatched. The chain's CDR3 is CASSRDGTSGGYEQYF. CDR3 DNA: TGTGCCAGCTCACGGGACGGGACTAGCGGGGGATACGAGCAGTACTTC.

The chain links TRBV6-6 to TRBJ2-3, with D uncertain. The germline CDR1 and CDR2 sequences are MNHNY and SVGAGI (reference sequence). The CDR3 spans 16 residues. The V and J ends lost 5 bases and 5 bases respectively, with 20 bases between them. Here the CDR3 reads CASSNRGSPSVDTQYF. CDR3 coding DNA: TGTGCCAGCAGTAACCGCGGATCGCCGTCGGTAGATACGCAGTATTTT.

The chain employs TRBV5-4 and TRBJ2-6; 9 bases line up with TRBD2. The CDR3 totals 17 residues. The germline V gene encodes CDR1 SGHNT and CDR2 YYREEE (reference sequence). V was clipped by 2 bases and J by 2 bases; unmatched bases: 5. CDR3 amino acids: CASSFYGGGAGANVLTF. In DNA form, the CDR3 reads TGTGCCAGCAGCTTCTACGGCGGGGGGGCTGGGGCCAACGTCCTGACTTTC.

The V gene is TRBV6-6, the J gene TRBJ1-3; D is unclear. Germline CDR1 MNHNY, CDR2 SVGAGI (reference sequence). This CDR3 spans 15 amino acids. Trimming cost V 0 bases and J 4 bases, with 10 bases left between them. The CDR3 loop reads CASSYSERRGNTIYF. The CDR3, as DNA: TGTGCCAGCAGTTACTCGGAAAGGAGGGGAAACACCATATATTTT.

This clone was counted between two and nine times. The rearrangement links TRBV6-4 to TRBJ2-3, with 10 nucleotides matching TRBD1. The trim removed 2 bases at V and 1 base at J, leaving 0 bases unmatched. The germline V gene encodes CDR1 MRHNA and CDR2 SNTAGT. The CDR3 is 15 residues long. CDR3 residues: CASSDGTGGTDTQYF. The CDR3 DNA follows: TGTGCCAGCAGTGACGGGACAGGGGGCACAGATACGCAGTATTTT.

This clone showed up just a few times. CDR3 region: CASSPPGRGWGGELFF. The CDR3 nucleotides are TGTGCCAGCAGCCCCCCCGGTAGGGGGTGGGGCGGGGAGCTGTTTTTT. The chain combines TRBV7-2 with TRBJ2-2, with D perhaps TRBD1 (6 bases). CDR1 is SGHTA, CDR2 FQGNSA, per germline. CDR3 length equals 16 residues. The V end lost 5 bases, the J end lost 7 bases, and 20 bases lay between the germline ends. The full variable domain, its missing parts supplied by reference TRBV7-2 and TRBJ2-2, is GAGVSQSPSNKVTEKGKDVELRCDPISGHTALYWYRQSLGQGLEFLIYFQGNSAPDKSGLPSDRFSAERTGGSVSTLTIQRTQQEDSAVYLCASSPPGRGWGGELFFGEGSRLTVL.